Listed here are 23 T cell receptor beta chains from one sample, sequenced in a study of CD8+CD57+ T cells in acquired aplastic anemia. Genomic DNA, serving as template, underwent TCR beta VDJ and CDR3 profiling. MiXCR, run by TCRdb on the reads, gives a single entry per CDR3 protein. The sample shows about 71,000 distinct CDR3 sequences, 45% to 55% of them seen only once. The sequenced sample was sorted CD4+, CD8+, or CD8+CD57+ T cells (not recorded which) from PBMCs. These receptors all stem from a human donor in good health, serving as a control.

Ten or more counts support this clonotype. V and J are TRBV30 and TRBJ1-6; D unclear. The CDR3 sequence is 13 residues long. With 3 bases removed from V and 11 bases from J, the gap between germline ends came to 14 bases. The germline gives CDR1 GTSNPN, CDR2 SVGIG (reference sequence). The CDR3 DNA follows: TGTGCCTGGAGGCCCGGGAATCGAGCACCCCTCCACTTT. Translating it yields CAWRPGNRAPLHF.

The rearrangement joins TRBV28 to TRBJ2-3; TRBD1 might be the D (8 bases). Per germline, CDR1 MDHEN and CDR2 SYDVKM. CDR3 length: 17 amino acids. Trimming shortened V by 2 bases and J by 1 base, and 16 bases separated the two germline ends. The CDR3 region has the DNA TGTGCCAGCAGTTTAATCCGGGAGGACAGGGGCACAGATACGCAGTATTTT. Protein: CASSLIREDRGTDTQYF.

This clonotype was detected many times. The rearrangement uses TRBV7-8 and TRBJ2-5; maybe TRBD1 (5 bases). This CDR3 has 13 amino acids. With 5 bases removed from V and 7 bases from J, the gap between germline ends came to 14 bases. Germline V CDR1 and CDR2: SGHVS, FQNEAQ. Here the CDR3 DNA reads TGTGCCAGCAGCCCGACGACAGCCTGGACCCAGTACTTC. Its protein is CASSPTTAWTQYF.

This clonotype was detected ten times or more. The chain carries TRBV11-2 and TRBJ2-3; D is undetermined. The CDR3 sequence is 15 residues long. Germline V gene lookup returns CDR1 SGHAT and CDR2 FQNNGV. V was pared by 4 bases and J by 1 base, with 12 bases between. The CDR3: CASSSTSDRTDTQYF. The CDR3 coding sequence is TGTGCCAGCAGCTCTACGTCTGATCGCACAGATACGCAGTATTTT.

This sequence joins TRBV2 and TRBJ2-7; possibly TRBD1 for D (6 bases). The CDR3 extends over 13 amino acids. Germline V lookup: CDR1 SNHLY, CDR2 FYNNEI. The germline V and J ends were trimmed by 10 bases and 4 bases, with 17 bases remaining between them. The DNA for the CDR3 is TGTGCCATCTCCGGGACACAAGGGTACGAGCAGTACTTC. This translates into CAISGTQGYEQYF.

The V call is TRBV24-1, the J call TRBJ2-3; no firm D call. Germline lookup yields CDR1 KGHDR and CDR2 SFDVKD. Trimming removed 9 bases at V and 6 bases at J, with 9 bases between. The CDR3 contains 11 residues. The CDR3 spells CATSAEDTQYF. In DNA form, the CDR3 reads TGTGCCACCTCCGCGGAGGATACGCAGTATTTT.

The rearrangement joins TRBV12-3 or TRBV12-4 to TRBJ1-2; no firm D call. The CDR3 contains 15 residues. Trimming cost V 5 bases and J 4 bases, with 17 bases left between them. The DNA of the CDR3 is TGTGCCAGCAGTCTAGTGGACGGAGAGTCCTATGGCTACACCTTC. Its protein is CASSLVDGESYGYTF.

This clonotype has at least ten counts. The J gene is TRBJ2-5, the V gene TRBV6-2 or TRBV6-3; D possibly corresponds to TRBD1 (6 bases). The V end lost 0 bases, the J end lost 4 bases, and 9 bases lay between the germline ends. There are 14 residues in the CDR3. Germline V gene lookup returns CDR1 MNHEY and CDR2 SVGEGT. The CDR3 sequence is CASSYSGRGETQYF. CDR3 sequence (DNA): TGTGCCAGCAGTTACTCCGGCAGGGGAGAGACCCAGTACTTC.

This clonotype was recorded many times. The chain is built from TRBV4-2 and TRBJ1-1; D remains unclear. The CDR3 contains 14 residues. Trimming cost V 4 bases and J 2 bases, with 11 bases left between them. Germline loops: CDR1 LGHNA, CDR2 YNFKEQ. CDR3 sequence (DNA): TGTGCCAGCAGCCCCCTTGATCAAAACACTGAAGCTTTCTTT. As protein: CASSPLDQNTEAFF.

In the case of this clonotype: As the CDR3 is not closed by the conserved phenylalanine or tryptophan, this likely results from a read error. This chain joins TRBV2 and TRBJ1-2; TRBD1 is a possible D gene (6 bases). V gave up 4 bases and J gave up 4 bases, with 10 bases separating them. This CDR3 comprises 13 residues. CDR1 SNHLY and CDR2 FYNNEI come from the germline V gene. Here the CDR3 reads CASSGTDPYGYTL. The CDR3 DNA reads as TGTGCCAGCAGTGGGACAGATCCCTATGGCTACACCTTA.

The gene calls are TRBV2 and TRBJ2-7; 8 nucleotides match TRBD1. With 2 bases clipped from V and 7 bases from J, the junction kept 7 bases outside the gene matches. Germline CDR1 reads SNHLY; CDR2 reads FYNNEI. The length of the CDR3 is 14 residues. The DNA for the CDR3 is TGTGCCAGCAGTGAACAGGGGGCCGGTGAGGAGCAGTACTTC. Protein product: CASSEQGAGEEQYF.

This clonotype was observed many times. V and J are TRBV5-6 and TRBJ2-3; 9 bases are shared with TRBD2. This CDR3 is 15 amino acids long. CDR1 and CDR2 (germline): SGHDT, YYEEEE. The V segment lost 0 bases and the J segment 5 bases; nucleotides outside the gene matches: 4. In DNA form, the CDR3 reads TGTGCCAGCAGCTTGGGGGCGGGGGGGCAAGATACGCAGTATTTT. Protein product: CASSLGAGGQDTQYF.

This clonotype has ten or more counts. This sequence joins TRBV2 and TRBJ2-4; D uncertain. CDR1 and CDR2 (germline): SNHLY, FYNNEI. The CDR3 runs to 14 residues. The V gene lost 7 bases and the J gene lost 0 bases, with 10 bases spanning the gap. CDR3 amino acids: CASISPLAKNIQYF. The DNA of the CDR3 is TGTGCCAGCATAAGTCCACTAGCCAAAAACATTCAGTACTTC.

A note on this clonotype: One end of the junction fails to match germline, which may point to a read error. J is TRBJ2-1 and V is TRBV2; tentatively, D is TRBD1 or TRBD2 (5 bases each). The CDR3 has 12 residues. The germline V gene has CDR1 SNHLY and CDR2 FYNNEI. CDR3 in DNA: TGTGTCAGCCGGGGCATTTACTATGAGCAGTTCTTC. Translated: CVSRGIYYEQFF. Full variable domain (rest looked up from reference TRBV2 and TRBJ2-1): EPEVTQTPSHQVTQMGQEVILRCVPISNHLYFYWYRQILGQKVEFLVSFYNNEISEKSEIFDDQFSVERPDGSNFTLKIRSTKLEDSAMYFCVSRGIYYEQFFGPGTRLTVL.

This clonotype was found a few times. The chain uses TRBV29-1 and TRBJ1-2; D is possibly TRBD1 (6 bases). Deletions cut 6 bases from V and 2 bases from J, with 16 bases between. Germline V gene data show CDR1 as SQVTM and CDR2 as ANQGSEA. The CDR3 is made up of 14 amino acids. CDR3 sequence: CSVPSTGFNYGYTF. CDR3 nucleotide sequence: TGCAGCGTGCCGTCGACAGGCTTCAACTATGGCTACACCTTC.

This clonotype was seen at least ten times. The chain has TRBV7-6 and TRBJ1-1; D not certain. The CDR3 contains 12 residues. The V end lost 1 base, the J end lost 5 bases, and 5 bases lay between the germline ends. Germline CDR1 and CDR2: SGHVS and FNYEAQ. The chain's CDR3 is CASSLVRTEAFF. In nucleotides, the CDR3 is TGTGCCAGCAGCTTAGTGAGGACTGAAGCTTTCTTT.

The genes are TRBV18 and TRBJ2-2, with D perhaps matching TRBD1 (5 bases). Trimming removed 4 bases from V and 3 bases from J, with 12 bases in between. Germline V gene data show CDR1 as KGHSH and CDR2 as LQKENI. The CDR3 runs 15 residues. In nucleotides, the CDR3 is TGTGCCAGCTCACGAAGCGACAGCGACACCGGGGAGCTGTTTTTT. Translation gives CASSRSDSDTGELFF.

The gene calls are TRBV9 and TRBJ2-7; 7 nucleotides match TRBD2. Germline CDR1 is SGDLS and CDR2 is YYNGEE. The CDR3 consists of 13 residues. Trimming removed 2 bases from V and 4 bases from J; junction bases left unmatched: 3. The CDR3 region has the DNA TGTGCCAGCAGCGTTGGCGGGAGATACGAGCAGTACTTC. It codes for CASSVGGRYEQYF. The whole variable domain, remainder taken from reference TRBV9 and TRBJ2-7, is DSGVTQTPKHLITATGQRVTLRCSPRSGDLSVYWYQQSLDQGLQFLIQYYNGEERAKGNILERFSAQQFPDLHSELNLSSLELGDSALYFCASSVGGRYEQYFGPGTRLTVT.

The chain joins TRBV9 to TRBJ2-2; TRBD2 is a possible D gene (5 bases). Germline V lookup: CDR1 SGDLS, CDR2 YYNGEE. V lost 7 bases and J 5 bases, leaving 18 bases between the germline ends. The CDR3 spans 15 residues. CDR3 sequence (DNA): TGTGCCAGCTCACCACCCACAGCGGAGACCGGGGAGCTGTTTTTT. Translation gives CASSPPTAETGELFF.

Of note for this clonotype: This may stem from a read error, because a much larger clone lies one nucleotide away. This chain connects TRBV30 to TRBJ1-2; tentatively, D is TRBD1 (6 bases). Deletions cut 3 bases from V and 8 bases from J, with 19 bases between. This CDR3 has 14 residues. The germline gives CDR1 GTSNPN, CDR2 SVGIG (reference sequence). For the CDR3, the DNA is TGTGCCTGGAGCGGGGGCGCTTCTTGGGACGGCTACACCTTC. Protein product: CAWSGGASWDGYTF.

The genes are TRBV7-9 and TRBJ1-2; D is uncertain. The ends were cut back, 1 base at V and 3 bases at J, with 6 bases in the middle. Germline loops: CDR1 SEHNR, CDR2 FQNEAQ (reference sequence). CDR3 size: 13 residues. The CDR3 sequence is CASSLVVDYGYTF. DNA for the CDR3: TGTGCCAGCAGCTTAGTAGTGGACTATGGCTACACCTTC.

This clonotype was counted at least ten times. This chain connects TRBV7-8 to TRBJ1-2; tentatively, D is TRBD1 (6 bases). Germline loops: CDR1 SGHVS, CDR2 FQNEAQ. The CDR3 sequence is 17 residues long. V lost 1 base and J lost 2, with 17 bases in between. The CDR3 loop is CASSLVVRTVSNYGYTF. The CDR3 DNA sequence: TGTGCCAGCAGCTTAGTGGTTAGGACAGTATCGAACTATGGCTACACCTTC. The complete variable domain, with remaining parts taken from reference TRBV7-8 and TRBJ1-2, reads GAGVSQSPRYKVAKRGQDVALRCDPISGHVSLFWYQQALGQGPEFLTYFQNEAQLDKSGLPSDRFFAERPEGSVSTLKIQRTQQEDSAVYLCASSLVVRTVSNYGYTFGSGTRLTVV.

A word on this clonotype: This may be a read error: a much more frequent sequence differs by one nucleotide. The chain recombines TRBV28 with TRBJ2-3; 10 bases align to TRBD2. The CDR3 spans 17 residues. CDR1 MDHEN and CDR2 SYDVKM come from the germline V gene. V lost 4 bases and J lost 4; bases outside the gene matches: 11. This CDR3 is CASSSPRLAGVSDTQYF. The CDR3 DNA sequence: TGTGCCAGCAGTTCTCCCCGGCTAGCGGGAGTTTCAGATACGCAGTATTTT.